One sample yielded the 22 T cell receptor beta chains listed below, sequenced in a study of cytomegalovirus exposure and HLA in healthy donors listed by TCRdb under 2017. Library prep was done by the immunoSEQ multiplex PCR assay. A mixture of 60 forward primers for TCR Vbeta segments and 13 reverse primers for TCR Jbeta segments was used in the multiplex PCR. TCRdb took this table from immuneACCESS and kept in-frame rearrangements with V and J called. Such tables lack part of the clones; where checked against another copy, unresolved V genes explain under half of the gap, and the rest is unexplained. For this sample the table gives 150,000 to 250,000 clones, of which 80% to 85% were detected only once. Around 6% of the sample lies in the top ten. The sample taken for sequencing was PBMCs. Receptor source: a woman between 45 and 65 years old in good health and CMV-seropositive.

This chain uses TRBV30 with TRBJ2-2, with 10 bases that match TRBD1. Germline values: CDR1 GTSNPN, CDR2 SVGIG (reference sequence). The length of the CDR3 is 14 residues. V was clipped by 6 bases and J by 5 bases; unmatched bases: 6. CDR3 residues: CACLPGQGTGELFF. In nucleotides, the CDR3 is TGTGCCTGTCTTCCGGGACAGGGGACCGGGGAGCTGTTTTTT.

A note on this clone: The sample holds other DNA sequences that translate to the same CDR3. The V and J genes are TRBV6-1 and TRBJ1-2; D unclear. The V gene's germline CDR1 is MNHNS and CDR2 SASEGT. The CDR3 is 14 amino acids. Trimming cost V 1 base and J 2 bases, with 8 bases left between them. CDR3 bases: TGTGCCAGCAGTGAAGATGGAGCGAACTATGGCTACACCTTC. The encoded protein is CASSEDGANYGYTF.

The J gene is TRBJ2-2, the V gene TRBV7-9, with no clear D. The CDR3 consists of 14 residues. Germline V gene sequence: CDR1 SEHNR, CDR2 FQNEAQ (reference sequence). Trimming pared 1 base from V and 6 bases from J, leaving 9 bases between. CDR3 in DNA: TGTGCCAGCAGCTTAGACTCGGTGTCCGGGGAGCTGTTTTTT. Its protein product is CASSLDSVSGELFF.

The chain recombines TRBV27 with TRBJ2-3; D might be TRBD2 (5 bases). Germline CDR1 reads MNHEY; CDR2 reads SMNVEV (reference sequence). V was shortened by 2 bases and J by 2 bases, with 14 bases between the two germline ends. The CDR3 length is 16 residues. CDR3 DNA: TGTGCCAGCAGTTTACCGGGGTGGTACCCCACAGATACGCAGTATTTT. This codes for CASSLPGWYPTDTQYF.

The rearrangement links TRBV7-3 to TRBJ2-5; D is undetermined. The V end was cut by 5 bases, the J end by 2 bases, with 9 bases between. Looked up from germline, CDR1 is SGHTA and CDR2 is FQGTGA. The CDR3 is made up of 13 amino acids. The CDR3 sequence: CASSPGLQETQYF. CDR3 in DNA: TGTGCCAGCAGCCCGGGTCTTCAAGAGACCCAGTACTTC.

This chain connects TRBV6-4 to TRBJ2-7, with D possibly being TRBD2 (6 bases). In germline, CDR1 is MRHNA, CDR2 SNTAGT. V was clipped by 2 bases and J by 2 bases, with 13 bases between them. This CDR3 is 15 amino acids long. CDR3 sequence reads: CASSDGGTEAYEQYF. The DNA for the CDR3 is TGTGCCAGCAGTGACGGGGGGACCGAAGCCTACGAGCAGTACTTC.

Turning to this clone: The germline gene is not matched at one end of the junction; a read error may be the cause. Written as DNA, the CDR3 is TGTGCCAACAGCTTGGGGGGCGATGAGCAGTTCTTC. It is translated as CANSLGGDEQFF. This chain connects TRBV5-6 to TRBJ2-1; D may correspond to TRBD1 or TRBD2 (6 bases each). Per the germline V gene, CDR1 is SGHDT and CDR2 is YYEEEE. This CDR3 is built from 12 residues.

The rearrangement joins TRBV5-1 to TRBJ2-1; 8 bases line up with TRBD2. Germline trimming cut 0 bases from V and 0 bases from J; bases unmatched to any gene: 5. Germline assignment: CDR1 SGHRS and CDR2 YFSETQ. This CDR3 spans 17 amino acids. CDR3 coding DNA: TGCGCCAGCAGCTTGGCCATAGCGGGAAACTCCTACAATGAGCAGTTCTTC. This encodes CASSLAIAGNSYNEQFF. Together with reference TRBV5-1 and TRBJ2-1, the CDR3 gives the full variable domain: KAGVTQTPRYLIKTRGQQVTLSCSPISGHRSVSWYQQTPGQGLQFLFEYFSETQRNKGNFPGRFSGRQFSNSRSEMNVSTLELGDSALYLCASSLAIAGNSYNEQFFGPGTRLTVL.

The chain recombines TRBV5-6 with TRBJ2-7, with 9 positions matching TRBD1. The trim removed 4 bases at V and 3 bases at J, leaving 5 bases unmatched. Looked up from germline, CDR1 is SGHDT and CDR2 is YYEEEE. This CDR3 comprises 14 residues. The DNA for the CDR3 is TGTGCCAGCAGCATAGGGACAGGGTTCTACGAGCAGTACTTC. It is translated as CASSIGTGFYEQYF.

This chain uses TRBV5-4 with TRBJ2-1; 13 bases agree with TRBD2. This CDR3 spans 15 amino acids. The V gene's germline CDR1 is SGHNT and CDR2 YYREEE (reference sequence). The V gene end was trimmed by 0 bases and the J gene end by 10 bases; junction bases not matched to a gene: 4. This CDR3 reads CASSLGGTSGDEQFF. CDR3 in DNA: TGTGCCAGCAGCTTGGGAGGGACTAGCGGGGACGAGCAGTTCTTC.

As DNA, the CDR3 is TGTGCCATCAGTGAGTCTCCGGAAAGAGGCTATGGCTACACCTTC. Its protein is CAISESPERGYGYTF. The chain combines TRBV10-3 with TRBJ1-2; no clear D gene. Trimming took 0 bases from V and 4 from J, leaving 12 bases between them. There are 15 residues in the CDR3. Germline CDR1 is ENHRY and CDR2 is SYGVKD.

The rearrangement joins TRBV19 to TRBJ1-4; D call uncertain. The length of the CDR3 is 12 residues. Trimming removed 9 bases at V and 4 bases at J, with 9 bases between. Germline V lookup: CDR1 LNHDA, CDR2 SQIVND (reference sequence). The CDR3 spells CASADNNEKLFF. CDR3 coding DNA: TGTGCCAGCGCCGACAATAATGAAAAACTGTTTTTT. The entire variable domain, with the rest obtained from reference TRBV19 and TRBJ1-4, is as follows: DGGITQSPKYLFRKEGQNVTLSCEQNLNHDAMYWYRQDPGQGLRLIYYSQIVNDFQKGDIAEGYSVSREKKESFPLTVTSAQKNPTAFYLCASADNNEKLFFGSGTQLSVL.

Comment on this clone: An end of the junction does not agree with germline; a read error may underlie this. CDR3 nucleotides: TGTTCCAGCAGCTTAACAGCGGGACTAGCGGGGTACATCACCGGGGAGCTGTTTTTT. Its translation is CSSSLTAGLAGYITGELFF. The chain links TRBV7-9 to TRBJ2-2, with 13 bases that match TRBD2. This CDR3 has 19 residues. CDR1 and CDR2 from the germline V gene are SEHNR and FQNEAQ (reference sequence).

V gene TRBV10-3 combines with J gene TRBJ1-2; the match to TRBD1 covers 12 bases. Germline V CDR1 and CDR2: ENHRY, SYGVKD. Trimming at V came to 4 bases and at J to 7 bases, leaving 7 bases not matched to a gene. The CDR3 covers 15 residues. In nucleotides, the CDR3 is TGTGCCATCAGTGCGGAGGGACAGGGGGCTGGTGGCTACACCTTC. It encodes CAISAEGQGAGGYTF.

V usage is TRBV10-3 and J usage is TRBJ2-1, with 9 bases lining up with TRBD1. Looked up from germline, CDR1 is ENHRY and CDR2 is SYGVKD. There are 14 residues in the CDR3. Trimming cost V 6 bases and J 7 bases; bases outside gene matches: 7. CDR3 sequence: CAIRGDREGNEQFF. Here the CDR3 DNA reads TGTGCCATCAGGGGGGACAGGGAAGGAAATGAGCAGTTCTTC.

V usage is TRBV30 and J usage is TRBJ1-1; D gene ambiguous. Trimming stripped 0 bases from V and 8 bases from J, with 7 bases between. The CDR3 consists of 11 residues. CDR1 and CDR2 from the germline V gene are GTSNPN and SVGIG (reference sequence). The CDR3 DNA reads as TGTGCCTGGAGTGTAGAGAGAGAAGCTTTCTTT. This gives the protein CAWSVEREAFF.

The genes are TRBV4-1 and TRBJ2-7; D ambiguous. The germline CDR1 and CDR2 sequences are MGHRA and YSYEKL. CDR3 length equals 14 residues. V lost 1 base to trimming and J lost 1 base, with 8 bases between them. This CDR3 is CASSQAPSSYEQYF. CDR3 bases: TGCGCCAGCAGCCAAGCCCCGAGTTCCTACGAGCAGTACTTC.

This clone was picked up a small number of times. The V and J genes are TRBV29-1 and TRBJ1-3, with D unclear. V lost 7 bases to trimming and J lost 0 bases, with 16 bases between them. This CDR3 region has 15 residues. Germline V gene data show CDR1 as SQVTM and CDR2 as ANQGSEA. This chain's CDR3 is CSATLRRSSGNTIYF. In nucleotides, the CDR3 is TGCAGCGCAACCTTACGAAGGAGCTCTGGAAACACCATATATTTT.

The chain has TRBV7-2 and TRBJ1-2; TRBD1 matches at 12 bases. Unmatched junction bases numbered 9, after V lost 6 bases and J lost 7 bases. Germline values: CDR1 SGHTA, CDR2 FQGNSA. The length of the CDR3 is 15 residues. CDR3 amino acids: CASSWDRGQDCGYTF. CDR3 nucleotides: TGTGCCAGCAGTTGGGACAGGGGGCAGGACTGTGGCTACACCTTC.

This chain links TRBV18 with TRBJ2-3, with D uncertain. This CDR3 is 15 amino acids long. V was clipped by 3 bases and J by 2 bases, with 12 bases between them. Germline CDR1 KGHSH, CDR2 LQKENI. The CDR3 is CASSPVVADTDTQYF. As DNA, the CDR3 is TGTGCCAGCTCACCCGTCGTGGCAGACACAGATACGCAGTATTTT.

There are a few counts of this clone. CDR3 sequence reads: CASKGGLAGGPQYF. In nucleotides, the CDR3 is TGTGCCAGCAAGGGTGGTCTAGCGGGAGGGCCCCAGTACTTC. The V and J genes are TRBV2 and TRBJ2-7; 12 bases line up with TRBD2. The CDR3 contains 14 residues. The junction had 11 bases not matched to a gene; V was cut back by 7 bases and J by 10 bases. The V gene's germline CDR1 is SNHLY and CDR2 FYNNEI.

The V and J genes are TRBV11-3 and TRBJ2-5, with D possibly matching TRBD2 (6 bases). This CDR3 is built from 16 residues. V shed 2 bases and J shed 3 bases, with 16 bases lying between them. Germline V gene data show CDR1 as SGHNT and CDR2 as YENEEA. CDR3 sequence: CASSLRTAGKEETQYF. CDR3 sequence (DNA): TGTGCCAGCAGCTTAAGGACTGCGGGGAAAGAAGAGACCCAGTACTTC.